The 15 T cell receptor beta chains listed next were all sequenced from one sample in a study of shared clonotypes between healthy human individuals. Assay used: immunoSEQ multiplex PCR; TCRdb lists only in-frame clones, some missing. This sample has roughly 330,000 clones; over 65% occur once, and the top ten carry under 13%. The source material was memory CD4+ T cells sorted from blood. Documented subset: CD45RA-negative fraction. These TCRs come from a man aged 25-45 years in good health.

Only one count was recorded for this clone. The rearrangement links TRBV11-2 to TRBJ2-7; D unclear. The germline V gene has CDR1 SGHAT and CDR2 FQNNGV. This CDR3 has 14 residues. The V gene lost 0 bases and the J gene lost 3 bases, with 9 bases spanning the gap. The CDR3 protein is CASSLDSSLYEQYF. In nucleotides, the CDR3 is TGTGCCAGCAGCTTAGACTCGAGTCTCTACGAGCAGTACTTC.

V usage is TRBV12-5 and J usage is TRBJ2-3; TRBD1 or TRBD2 may be the D gene (5 bases each). This CDR3 spans 14 amino acids. V lost 1 base and J lost 3, with 8 bases in between. CDR1 is LGHNT and CDR2 is FRNRAP in the germline V gene. CDR3 sequence: CASGLGDPTDTQYF. CDR3 nucleotides: TGTGCTAGTGGTTTGGGGGACCCTACAGATACGCAGTATTTT. The full variable domain, rest sourced from reference TRBV12-5 and TRBJ2-3, is DARVTQTPRHKVTEMGQEVTMRCQPILGHNTVFWYRQTMMQGLELLAYFRNRAPLDDSGMPKDRFSAEMPDATLATLKIQPSEPRDSAVYFCASGLGDPTDTQYFGPGTRLTVL.

The chain recombines TRBV14 with TRBJ2-5; possible D gene TRBD2, 6 bases. This CDR3 spans 16 amino acids. Per the germline V gene, CDR1 is SGHDN and CDR2 is FVKESK. The germline V and J ends were trimmed by 3 bases and 3 bases, with 17 bases remaining between them. The CDR3 region has the DNA TGTGCCAGCAGCCATCTACCCTTGACTAGTGAAGAGACCCAGTACTTC. It specifies CASSHLPLTSEETQYF.

For this clone: One end of the junction is discordant with germline, which a read error may explain. The chain uses TRBV7-7 and TRBJ2-5; 9 positions agree with TRBD2. CDR1 is SSHAT and CDR2 is FNYEAQ in the germline V gene (reference sequence). The CDR3 length is 14 residues. CDR3 nucleotides: TGTGCTAGCAGCTTGGGACTAGCTACCGAGACCCAGTACTTC. As protein: CASSLGLATETQYF.

V and J are TRBV6-1 and TRBJ2-7; D may be TRBD2 (6 bases). V was cut by 1 base and J by 1 base, with 8 bases left in between. This CDR3 spans 14 amino acids. Germline V gene lookup returns CDR1 MNHNS and CDR2 SASEGT. CDR3 sequence (DNA): TGTGCCAGCAGTGAAGTAGGGACTTCCTACGAGCAGTACTTC. Its translation: CASSEVGTSYEQYF.

J is TRBJ1-3 and V is TRBV5-4, with D possibly TRBD1 on 5 matching bases. Germline CDR1 reads SGHNT; CDR2 reads YYREEE (reference sequence). V gave up 4 bases and J gave up 0 bases, with 11 bases separating them. The CDR3 has 15 residues. CDR3 nucleotide sequence: TGTGCCAGCAGCCGACAGTCGAGCTCTGGAAACACCATATATTTT. Translated, it gives CASSRQSSSGNTIYF.

The chain is built from TRBV5-8 and TRBJ1-5, with D perhaps matching TRBD1 (5 bases). This CDR3 comprises 15 residues. Looked up from germline, CDR1 is SGHTS and CDR2 is YDEGEE. The V gene lost 4 bases and the J gene lost 1 base, with 12 bases spanning the gap. The CDR3, as DNA: TGTGCCAGCAGCAGACACCGGGACAGCAATCAGCCCCAGCATTTT. Its protein is CASSRHRDSNQPQHF.

The chain combines TRBV19 with TRBJ2-3; D remains ambiguous. Looked up from germline, CDR1 is LNHDA and CDR2 is SQIVND (reference sequence). V was clipped by 6 bases and J by 0 bases, with 13 bases between them. CDR3 length: 15 amino acids. CDR3 residues: CASRIYGTSTDTQYF. In DNA form, the CDR3 reads TGTGCCAGTAGGATCTATGGTACCAGCACAGATACGCAGTATTTT.

The chain combines TRBV6-4 with TRBJ2-7; TRBD2 aligns across 7 bases. CDR1 MRHNA and CDR2 SNTAGT come from the germline V gene. This CDR3 is 17 amino acids long. The V gene end was trimmed by 3 bases and the J gene end by 2 bases; junction bases not matched to a gene: 13. CDR3 DNA: TGTGCCAGCAGTGATCGGGTGAGGCGGGAGCTAACCTACGAGCAGTACTTC. It yields the protein CASSDRVRRELTYEQYF.

V is TRBV5-1 and J is TRBJ2-5, with a possible D match to TRBD2 (6 bases). Germline CDR1 reads SGHRS; CDR2 reads YFSETQ. Trimming removed 4 bases at V and 5 bases at J, with 15 bases between. The CDR3 contains 14 residues. In DNA, the CDR3 is TGCGCCAGCAGCCCCCGGGCAGGGAGGGAGACCCAGTACTTC. Residues: CASSPRAGRETQYF.

This CDR3 reads CASSLDPLPISGNTIYF. The CDR3 coding sequence is TGTGCCAGCAGCCTAGACCCATTACCCATCTCTGGAAACACCATATATTTT. This sequence joins TRBV7-6 and TRBJ1-3; D is ambiguous. This CDR3 is 17 amino acids long. V lost 5 bases and J 0 bases, leaving 17 bases between the germline ends. CDR1 SGHVS and CDR2 FNYEAQ come from the germline V gene.

The chain joins TRBV7-9 to TRBJ2-1; 7 bases are shared with TRBD2. With V trimmed by 0 bases and J by 6 bases, 2 bases remained unmatched. The CDR3 loop spans 14 amino acids. The germline CDR1 and CDR2 sequences are SEHNR and FQNEAQ (reference sequence). CDR3 bases: TGTGCCAGCAGCTTAGCGGGAGGGAGCAATGAGCAGTTCTTC. Translation: CASSLAGGSNEQFF. Full variable domain (remainder filled in from reference TRBV7-9 and TRBJ2-1): DTGVSQNPRHKITKRGQNVTFRCDPISEHNRLYWYRQTLGQGPEFLTYFQNEAQLEKSRLLSDRFSAERPKGSFSTLEIQRTEQGDSAMYLCASSLAGGSNEQFFGPGTRLTVL.

Comments on this clone: The sample has other DNA sequences that encode this CDR3 too. The rearrangement links TRBV5-1 to TRBJ1-3; D gene unclear. Trimming took off 2 bases at V and 0 bases at J, with 9 bases between the two ends. Germline CDR1 SGHRS, CDR2 YFSETQ. The CDR3 runs 15 residues. The CDR3 bases are TGCGCCAGCAGCTTAGGACGGACCTCTGGAAACACCATATATTTT. This sequence encodes CASSLGRTSGNTIYF.

This sequence joins TRBV29-1 and TRBJ2-5, with 7 bases identical to TRBD2. The CDR3 is 13 amino acids. The germline V gene has CDR1 SQVTM and CDR2 ANQGSEA. J was trimmed by 3 bases and V by 4 bases; bases with no gene match: 5. In DNA, the CDR3 is TGCAGCGTTGGAGGGGACTACGAAGAGACCCAGTACTTC. Amino acids: CSVGGDYEETQYF.

V gene TRBV7-2 combines with J gene TRBJ2-3; no firm D call. The CDR3 contains 14 residues. V lost 3 bases to trimming and J lost 5 bases, with 12 bases between them. Germline CDR1 SGHTA, CDR2 FQGNSA. CDR3 nucleotides: TGTGCCAGCAGCTTGTGGCCGAATCAAGATACGCAGTATTTT. Translated, it gives CASSLWPNQDTQYF.